A selection of T cell receptor beta chains follows, all from one sample in a study of T cells in Graves' hyperthyroidism and ophthalmopathy. TCRdb used MiXCR to reprocess the multiplex PCR reads, holding one entry per CDR3 protein. The sample consists of some 400,000 distinct CDR3 sequences, about 19% of them appearing once. What was sequenced was blood. These TCRs come from a young woman with Graves' hyperthyroidism. Both conserved end residues are part of each CDR3. Fields, in order: CDR3 DNA, CDR3 protein, J gene, V gene, D gene, clone size. The D gene is left open where the match is weak. Size is stated for part of the rows, as once, few or many counts, or as a class when the clone is expanded.

DNA: TGTGCCACCAGCAGGAAGGGCGCAGAAAATCAGCCCCAGCATTTT
CDR3: CATSRKGAENQPQHF
J: TRBJ1-5
V: TRBV15
D: NA
size: many

DNA: TGTGCCAGCACTCACAGGAATGGAGTGGGTTCACCCCTCCACTTT
CDR3: CASTHRNGVGSPLHF
J: TRBJ1-6
V: TRBV28
D: NA
size: many

DNA: TGTGCCAGCAGTTACTCATCCGGCCTAGGCGGCACTGAAGCTTTCTTT
CDR3: CASSYSSGLGGTEAFF
J: TRBJ1-1
V: TRBV6-5
D: NA
size: few

DNA: TGCAGCGTTGTAGAGGGTAATGGCTACACCTTC
CDR3: CSVVEGNGYTF
J: TRBJ1-2
V: TRBV29-1
D: NA
size: large

DNA: TGTGCCATCAGTGATCAGGGACGAGAGACCCAGTACTTC
CDR3: CAISDQGRETQYF
J: TRBJ2-5
V: TRBV10-3
D: NA
size: many

DNA: TGTGCCAGCTCACCGGGAGGGATACAAGAGACCCAGTACTTC
CDR3: CASSPGGIQETQYF
J: TRBJ2-5
V: TRBV18
D: TRBD2
size: NA

DNA: TGCAGTGCTAGAGCGGGGGTAAACATTAAGTACTTC
CDR3: CSARAGVNIKYF
J: TRBJ2-4
V: TRBV20-1
D: NA
size: NA

DNA: TGCAGCGTTGGGGCAGGGGGAGGGAACACTGAAGCTTTCTTT
CDR3: CSVGAGGGNTEAFF
J: TRBJ1-1
V: TRBV29-1
D: TRBD1
size: many

DNA: TGTGCCAGCAGTCCAACAGGGCCCATCCGAGGGCAGCCCCAGCATTTT
CDR3: CASSPTGPIRGQPQHF
J: TRBJ1-5
V: TRBV28
D: NA
size: many

DNA: TGCAGCGCCCGACAGGGCAATCAGCCCCGGCATTTT
CDR3: CSARQGNQPRHF
J: TRBJ1-5
V: TRBV29-1
D: TRBD1
size: NA

DNA: TGTGCCAGTAGCAGAACGGGACAGGGCAATCAGCCCCAGCATTTT
CDR3: CASSRTGQGNQPQHF
J: TRBJ1-5
V: TRBV19
D: TRBD1
size: many

DNA: TGTGCCAGCAGTCCAAGACTAGCGGGGAGCGAGACCCAGTACTTC
CDR3: CASSPRLAGSETQYF
J: TRBJ2-5
V: TRBV28
D: TRBD2
size: many

DNA: TGTGCCAGCACCATTGAGGGGGCTGGGGCCAACGTCCTGACTTTC
CDR3: CASTIEGAGANVLTF
J: TRBJ2-6
V: TRBV5-4
D: NA
size: NA

DNA: TGTGCCAGCAGCCGTTTAGGACTTAACTATGGCTACACCTTC
CDR3: CASSRLGLNYGYTF
J: TRBJ1-2
V: TRBV7-8
D: NA
size: many

DNA: TGTGCCAGCAGCTTAGGAGGCCTAGCTCAGGGCTACGAGCAGTACTTC
CDR3: CASSLGGLAQGYEQYF
J: TRBJ2-7
V: TRBV7-6
D: NA
size: many

DNA: TGCAGCGTTGAGTTCCAGGGGCGCACTGAAGCTTTCTTT
CDR3: CSVEFQGRTEAFF
J: TRBJ1-1
V: TRBV29-1
D: NA
size: NA

DNA: TGCAGTGCTCGGACCCTAGATGGCTACACCTTC
CDR3: CSARTLDGYTF
J: TRBJ1-2
V: TRBV20-1
D: NA
size: many

DNA: TGTGCCAGCAGTTTAACAGGGCTACGTGTAGAGACCCAGTACTTC
CDR3: CASSLTGLRVETQYF
J: TRBJ2-5
V: TRBV28
D: NA
size: once

DNA: TGTGCCAGCAGTTTCTCGTCCGACTTCTATGGCTACACCTTC
CDR3: CASSFSSDFYGYTF
J: TRBJ1-2
V: TRBV12-3/TRBV12-4
D: NA
size: NA

DNA: TGTGCCAGTAGTTCCGCCAGGGGCGAACAGCCCCAGCATTTT
CDR3: CASSSARGEQPQHF
J: TRBJ1-5
V: TRBV19
D: NA
size: NA

DNA: TGTGCCAGCAGACCAAGGGGGACTGGTTTGAACACTGAAGCTTTCTTT
CDR3: CASRPRGTGLNTEAFF
J: TRBJ1-1
V: TRBV27
D: NA
size: many

DNA: TGTGCCAGCAGCCAAGAAGACCTACCGGGGGTATTCCAAGAGACCCAGTACTTC
CDR3: CASSQEDLPGVFQETQYF
J: TRBJ2-5
V: TRBV4-2
D: NA
size: many

DNA: TGTGCCAGCAGTTATAATACCCGGAGTCTCTCCTACGAGCAGTACTTC
CDR3: CASSYNTRSLSYEQYF
J: TRBJ2-7
V: TRBV5-5
D: NA
size: NA

DNA: TGTGCCAGCATGTCGATTCACCGGGAGACCCAGTACTTC
CDR3: CASMSIHRETQYF
J: TRBJ2-5
V: TRBV6-1
D: NA
size: many

DNA: TGTGCTAGTGGTTTGATCGCGGCCCCCTACGAGCAGTACTTC
CDR3: CASGLIAAPYEQYF
J: TRBJ2-7
V: TRBV12-5
D: NA
size: NA

DNA: TGTGCCAGCAGTTCCTTCAGACAGGCGGAAGCTTTCTTT
CDR3: CASSSFRQAEAFF
J: TRBJ1-1
V: TRBV6-2/TRBV6-3
D: NA
size: NA